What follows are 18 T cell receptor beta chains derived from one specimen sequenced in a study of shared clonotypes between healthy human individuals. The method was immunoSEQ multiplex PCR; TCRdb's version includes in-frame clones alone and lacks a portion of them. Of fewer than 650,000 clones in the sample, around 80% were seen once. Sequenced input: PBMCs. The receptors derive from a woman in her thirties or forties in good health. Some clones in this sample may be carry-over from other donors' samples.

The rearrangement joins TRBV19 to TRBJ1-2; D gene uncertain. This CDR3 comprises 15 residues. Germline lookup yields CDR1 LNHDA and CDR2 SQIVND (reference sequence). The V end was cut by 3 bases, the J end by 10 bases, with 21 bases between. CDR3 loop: CASSMQEYGYDDYTF. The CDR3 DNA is TGTGCCAGTAGTATGCAGGAGTACGGATACGATGACTACACCTTC.

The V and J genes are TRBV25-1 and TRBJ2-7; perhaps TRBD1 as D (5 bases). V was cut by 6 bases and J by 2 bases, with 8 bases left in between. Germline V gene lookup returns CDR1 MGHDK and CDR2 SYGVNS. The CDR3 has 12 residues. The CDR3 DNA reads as TGTGCCAGCAGAGGGGCGGCCTACGAGCAGTACTTC. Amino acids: CASRGAAYEQYF.

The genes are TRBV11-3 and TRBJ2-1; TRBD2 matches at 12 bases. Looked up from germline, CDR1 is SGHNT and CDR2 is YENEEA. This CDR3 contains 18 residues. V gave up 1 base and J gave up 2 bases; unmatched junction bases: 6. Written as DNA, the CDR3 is TGTGCCAGCAGCTTAGGGGTACTAGCGGGAGGCACCTACAATGAGCAGTTCTTC. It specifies CASSLGVLAGGTYNEQFF.

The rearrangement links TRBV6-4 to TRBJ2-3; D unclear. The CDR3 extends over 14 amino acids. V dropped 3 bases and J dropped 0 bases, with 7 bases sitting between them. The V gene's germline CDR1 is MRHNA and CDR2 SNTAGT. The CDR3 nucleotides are TGTGCCAGCAGTGAGGGCGGAAGCACAGATACGCAGTATTTT. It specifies CASSEGGSTDTQYF.

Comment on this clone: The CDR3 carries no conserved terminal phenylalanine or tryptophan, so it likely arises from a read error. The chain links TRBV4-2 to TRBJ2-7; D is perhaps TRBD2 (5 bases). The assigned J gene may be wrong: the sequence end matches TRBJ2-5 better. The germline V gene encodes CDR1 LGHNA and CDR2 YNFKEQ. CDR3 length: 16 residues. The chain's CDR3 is CASSQDDLEGVETQYS. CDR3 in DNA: TGTGCCAGCAGCCAAGATGACCTAGAGGGTGTGGAGACCCAGTACTCC.

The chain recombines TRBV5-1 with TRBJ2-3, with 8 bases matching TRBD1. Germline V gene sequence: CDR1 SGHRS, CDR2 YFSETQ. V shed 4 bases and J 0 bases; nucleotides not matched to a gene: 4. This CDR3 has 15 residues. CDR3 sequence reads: CASSPDRVSTDTQYF. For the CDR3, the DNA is TGCGCCAGCAGCCCGGACAGGGTCAGCACAGATACGCAGTATTTT.

The CDR3: CASSLALAGVYEQYF. CDR3 DNA sequence: TGCGCCAGCAGCTTGGCCCTAGCGGGGGTCTACGAGCAGTACTTC. V usage is TRBV5-1 and J usage is TRBJ2-7; 10 bases fit TRBD2. Germline assignment: CDR1 SGHRS and CDR2 YFSETQ. The CDR3 covers 15 residues. The ends lost 0 bases at V and 3 bases at J; junction bases unmatched: 3. Complete variable domain (other parts from reference TRBV5-1 and TRBJ2-7): KAGVTQTPRYLIKTRGQQVTLSCSPISGHRSVSWYQQTPGQGLQFLFEYFSETQRNKGNFPGRFSGRQFSNSRSEMNVSTLELGDSALYLCASSLALAGVYEQYFGPGTRLTVT.

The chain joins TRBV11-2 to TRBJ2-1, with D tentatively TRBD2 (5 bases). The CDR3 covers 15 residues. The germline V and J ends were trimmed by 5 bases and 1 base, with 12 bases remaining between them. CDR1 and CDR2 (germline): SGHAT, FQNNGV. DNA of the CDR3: TGTGCCAGCAGCCACTATACGGGATCCTACAATGAGCAGTTCTTC. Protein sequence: CASSHYTGSYNEQFF.

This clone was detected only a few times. The DNA of the CDR3 is TGTGCCACCAGCTTAGGGCGGGACTATGGCTACACCTTC. This sequence encodes CATSLGRDYGYTF. The V gene is TRBV15, the J gene TRBJ1-2; D gene unclear. The germline V and J ends were trimmed by 5 bases and 3 bases, with 10 bases remaining between them. Germline CDR1 reads LNHNV; CDR2 reads YYDKDF (reference sequence). The CDR3 length is 13 residues. Full variable domain (remainder filled in from reference TRBV15 and TRBJ1-2): DAMVIQNPRYQVTQFGKPVTLSCSQTLNHNVMYWYQQKSSQAPKLLFHYYDKDFNNEADTPDNFQSRRPNTSFCFLDIRSPGLGDTAMYLCATSLGRDYGYTFGSGTRLTVV.

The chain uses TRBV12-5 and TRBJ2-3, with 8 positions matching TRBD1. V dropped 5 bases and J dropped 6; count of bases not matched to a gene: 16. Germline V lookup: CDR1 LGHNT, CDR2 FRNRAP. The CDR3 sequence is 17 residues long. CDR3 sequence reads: CASGPGQGGDRRDTQYF. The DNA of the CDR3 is TGTGCTAGTGGTCCCGGACAGGGCGGGGACCGACGGGATACGCAGTATTTT. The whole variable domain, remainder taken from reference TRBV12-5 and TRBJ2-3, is DARVTQTPRHKVTEMGQEVTMRCQPILGHNTVFWYRQTMMQGLELLAYFRNRAPLDDSGMPKDRFSAEMPDATLATLKIQPSEPRDSAVYFCASGPGQGGDRRDTQYFGPGTRLTVL.

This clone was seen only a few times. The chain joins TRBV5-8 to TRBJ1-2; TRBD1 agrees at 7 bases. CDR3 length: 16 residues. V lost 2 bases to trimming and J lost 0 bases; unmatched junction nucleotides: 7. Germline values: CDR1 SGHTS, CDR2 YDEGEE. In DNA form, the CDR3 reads TGTGCCAGCAGCTTCCCGCAGGGGGGCACTAACTATGGCTACACCTTC. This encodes CASSFPQGGTNYGYTF.

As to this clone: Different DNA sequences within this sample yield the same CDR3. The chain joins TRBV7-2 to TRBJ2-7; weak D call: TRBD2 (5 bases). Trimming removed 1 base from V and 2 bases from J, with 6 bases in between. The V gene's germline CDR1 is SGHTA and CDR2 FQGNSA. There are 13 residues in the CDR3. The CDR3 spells CASSLVGTYEQYF. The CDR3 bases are TGTGCCAGCAGCTTAGTCGGGACCTACGAGCAGTACTTC.

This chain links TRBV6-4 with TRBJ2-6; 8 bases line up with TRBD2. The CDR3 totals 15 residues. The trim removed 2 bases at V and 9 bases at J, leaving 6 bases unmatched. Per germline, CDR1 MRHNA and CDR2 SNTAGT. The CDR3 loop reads CASSDNRGGVNVLTF. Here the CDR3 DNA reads TGTGCCAGCAGTGACAACCGGGGGGGTGTCAACGTCCTGACTTTC.

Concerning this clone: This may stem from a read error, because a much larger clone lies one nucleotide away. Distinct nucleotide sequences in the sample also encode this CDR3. CDR3 DNA: TGTGCCTGGAGTAGGGATTCCCCCCTCCACTTT. Its protein is CAWSRDSPLHF. The genes are TRBV30 and TRBJ1-6; D not certain. The CDR3 consists of 11 residues. Germline loops: CDR1 GTSNPN, CDR2 SVGIG (reference sequence).

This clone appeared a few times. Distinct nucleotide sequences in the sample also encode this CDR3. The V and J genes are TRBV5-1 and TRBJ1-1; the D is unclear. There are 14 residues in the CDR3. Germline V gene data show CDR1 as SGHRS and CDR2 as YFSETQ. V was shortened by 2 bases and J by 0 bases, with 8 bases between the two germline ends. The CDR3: CASSFDGLNTEAFF. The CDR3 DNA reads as TGCGCCAGCAGCTTCGACGGCTTGAACACTGAAGCTTTCTTT.

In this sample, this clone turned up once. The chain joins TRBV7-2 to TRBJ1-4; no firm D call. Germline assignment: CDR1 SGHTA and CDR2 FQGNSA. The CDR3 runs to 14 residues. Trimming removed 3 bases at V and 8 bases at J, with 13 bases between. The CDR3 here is CASSFGGLGEKLFF. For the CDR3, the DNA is TGTGCCAGCAGCTTCGGCGGGCTAGGGGAAAAACTGTTTTTT. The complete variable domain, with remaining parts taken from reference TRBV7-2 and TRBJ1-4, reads GAGVSQSPSNKVTEKGKDVELRCDPISGHTALYWYRQSLGQGLEFLIYFQGNSAPDKSGLPSDRFSAERTGGSVSTLTIQRTQQEDSAVYLCASSFGGLGEKLFFGSGTQLSVL.

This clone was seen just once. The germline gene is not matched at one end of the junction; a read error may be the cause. CDR3 loop: CASGLGGDRAHEQYF. CDR3 coding DNA: TGTGCCAGCGGCTTGGGGGGGGACAGGGCCCACGAGCAGTACTTC. The chain recombines TRBV5-4 with TRBJ2-7, with TRBD1 matching 9 bases. CDR1 and CDR2 from the germline V gene are SGHNT and YYREEE (reference sequence). CDR3 length equals 15 residues.

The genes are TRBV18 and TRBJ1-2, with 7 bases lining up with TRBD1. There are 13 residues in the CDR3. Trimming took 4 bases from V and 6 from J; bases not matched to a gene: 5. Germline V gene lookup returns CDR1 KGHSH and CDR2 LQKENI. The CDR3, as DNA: TGTGCCAGCTCACTACAGGGGCCCGATGGCTACACCTTC. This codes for CASSLQGPDGYTF.